The 28 T cell receptor beta chains reported below all come from one sample, sequenced in a study of T-cell memory formation after mild COVID-19. TCRdb re-analysed the 5' RACE reads in MiXCR, keeping a single row per CDR3 protein. The top ten clones hold 20% to 25% of a sample with hundreds of thousands of distinct CDR3 sequences, around 15% of them seen once. What was sequenced was PBMCs or a T cell subset sorted from them (not recorded which). These receptors were obtained from a man between 18 and 35 years old who had mild COVID-19 (a few samples of this study predate the infection). Cell type and time point are not known.

The gene calls are TRBV6-5 and TRBJ1-3; unclear D gene. Trimming cost V 0 bases and J 2 bases, with 8 bases left between them. The CDR3 is 15 residues long. Per germline, CDR1 MNHEY and CDR2 SVGAGI. CDR3 in amino acids: CASSYSGSPGNTIYF. The CDR3 bases are TGTGCCAGCAGTTACTCGGGGTCGCCTGGAAACACCATATATTTT.

This clonotype was counted between two and nine times. The V and J genes are TRBV30 and TRBJ2-5; TRBD1 matches 7 bases. From germline, CDR1 is GTSNPN and CDR2 SVGIG (reference sequence). The CDR3 is 13 amino acids. Losses at the gene ends were 3 bases for V and 0 bases for J; bases not matched to a gene: 1. In nucleotides, the CDR3 is TGTGCCTGGAGGGGACAGTACCAAGAGACCCAGTACTTC. This encodes CAWRGQYQETQYF.

V is TRBV5-1 and J is TRBJ2-5; 8 bases map to TRBD1. Germline V lookup: CDR1 SGHRS, CDR2 YFSETQ. V lost 5 bases, J lost 5 bases, and 11 bases stayed unmatched. The length of the CDR3 is 15 residues. CDR3 region: CASSTGRGRGETQYF. The CDR3 DNA reads as TGCGCCAGCAGTACTGGCAGGGGGCGAGGGGAGACCCAGTACTTC.

J is TRBJ2-1 and V is TRBV12-3 or TRBV12-4; 14 bases match TRBD2. CDR3 length equals 14 residues. V lost 6 bases to trimming and J lost 7 bases; unmatched junction nucleotides: 2. The CDR3, as DNA: TGTGCCAGCAGCAGACTAGCGGGGGGGAATGAGCAGTTCTTC. Encoded protein: CASSRLAGGNEQFF.

CDR3 sequence: CASSRGPQETQYF. CDR3 in DNA: TGTGCCAGCAGTAGGGGGCCCCAAGAGACCCAGTACTTC. The rearrangement joins TRBV27 to TRBJ2-5, with 7 bases that match TRBD1. The ends lost 5 bases at V and 1 base at J; junction bases unmatched: 1. The germline CDR1 and CDR2 sequences are MNHEY and SMNVEV (reference sequence). There are 13 residues in the CDR3.

Only a few counts were recorded for this clonotype. The V gene is TRBV7-2, the J gene TRBJ2-5, with TRBD1 matching over 7 bases. Germline V gene data show CDR1 as SGHTA and CDR2 as FQGNSA. Trimming took 6 bases from V and 7 from J; bases not matched to a gene: 11. CDR3 length: 14 residues. CDR3 loop: CASRPDRAEGTQYF. The CDR3, as DNA: TGTGCCAGCAGACCTGACAGGGCTGAGGGGACCCAGTACTTC.

This clonotype was detected only a few times. The rearrangement joins TRBV12-3 or TRBV12-4 to TRBJ1-1, with D uncertain. There are 13 residues in the CDR3. Trimming left V 1 base short and J 9 bases short, with 12 bases between. The DNA for the CDR3 is TGTGCCAGCAGTTTAGTAACTCCCAATAAAGCTTTCTTT. Its protein product is CASSLVTPNKAFF.

The sample holds a few counts of this clonotype. This rearrangement joins TRBV2 to TRBJ1-1; possibly TRBD1 for D (6 bases). Per germline, CDR1 SNHLY and CDR2 FYNNEI. Between the trimmed V and J ends, which lost 3 bases and 5 bases, there was a span of 16 bases. The length of the CDR3 is 15 residues. The CDR3: CASSDFLGARTEAFF. CDR3 DNA: TGTGCCAGCAGTGATTTCTTGGGGGCGAGGACTGAAGCTTTCTTT.

The rearrangement joins TRBV7-6 to TRBJ1-5; D gene uncertain. The CDR3 totals 15 residues. V gave up 4 bases and J gave up 4 bases, with 14 bases separating them. In germline, CDR1 is SGHVS, CDR2 FNYEAQ. CDR3 protein: CASSSQFGENQPQHF. In nucleotides, the CDR3 is TGTGCCAGCAGCTCCCAGTTTGGGGAAAATCAGCCCCAGCATTTT.

The genes are TRBV6-1 and TRBJ1-5; TRBD1 matches 9 bases. Trimming took 4 bases from V and 5 from J; bases not matched to a gene: 3. Germline V gives CDR1 MNHNS, CDR2 SASEGT. The CDR3 is made up of 14 amino acids. The CDR3 is CASSVGTGYQPQHF. In DNA, the CDR3 is TGTGCCAGCAGTGTCGGGACAGGGTATCAGCCCCAGCATTTT.

This clonotype was observed at least ten times. The V and J genes are TRBV21-1 and TRBJ2-2; the table calls TRBD1, which could not be checked here. TRBV21-1 is noted as a pseudogene. CDR3 length: 15 amino acids. Written as DNA, the CDR3 is TGTGCCAGCAGCAAAGAACAGGGAAACACCGGGGAGCTGTTTTTT. Translating gives CASSKEQGNTGELFF.

This clonotype occurred many times. The chain employs TRBV12-3 or TRBV12-4 and TRBJ1-2; D possibly corresponds to TRBD1 (5 bases). V was clipped by 4 bases and J by 7 bases, with 10 bases between them. The CDR3 has 12 amino acids. The CDR3 is CASSSRVAGYTF. CDR3 DNA sequence: TGTGCCAGCAGTTCCAGGGTTGCTGGCTACACCTTC.

The chain employs TRBV19 and TRBJ2-3; D is undetermined. V lost 3 bases to trimming and J lost 5 bases, with 9 bases between them. The CDR3 consists of 13 residues. Germline CDR1 is LNHDA and CDR2 is SQIVND (reference sequence). The CDR3 bases are TGTGCCAGTAGTATTAGGCCGGGAGATACGCAGTATTTT. Encoded protein: CASSIRPGDTQYF.

The V gene is TRBV27, the J gene TRBJ1-6; D perhaps matches TRBD1 (6 bases). Germline V gene data show CDR1 as MNHEY and CDR2 as SMNVEV (reference sequence). V lost 6 bases to trimming and J lost 9 bases, with 15 bases between them. The CDR3 has 14 amino acids. CDR3 loop: CASRLGGQISPLHF. In nucleotides, the CDR3 is TGTGCCAGCAGGTTAGGGGGGCAAATTTCACCCCTCCACTTT.

This clonotype occurred a few times. The rearrangement uses TRBV9 and TRBJ2-3, with D perhaps given as TRBD1 or TRBD2 (6 bases each). CDR3 length: 14 residues. With 0 bases removed from V and 6 bases from J, the gap between germline ends came to 11 bases. Germline V gene data show CDR1 as SGDLS and CDR2 as YYNGEE. CDR3 protein: CASSVASGADTQYF. DNA for the CDR3: TGTGCCAGCAGCGTAGCTTCGGGGGCCGATACGCAGTATTTT.

The CDR3: CASSSASGGVSYF. CDR3 bases: TGTGCCAGCAGCTCAGCGTCCGGGGGGGTATCGTATTTT. The chain links TRBV7-2 to TRBJ2-3; 8 bases fit TRBD2. V shed 4 bases and J 14 bases; nucleotides not matched to a gene: 11. This CDR3 region has 13 residues. CDR1 and CDR2 from the germline V gene are SGHTA and FQGNSA.

In this sample, this clonotype turned up a few times. The CDR3 spells CASSFWTGQETQYF. The CDR3 coding sequence is TGCGCCAGCAGCTTCTGGACAGGGCAGGAGACCCAGTACTTC. J is TRBJ2-5 and V is TRBV5-1, with 8 bases lining up with TRBD1. J lost 5 bases, V lost 2 bases, and 5 bases had no gene match. CDR1 and CDR2 (germline): SGHRS, YFSETQ. The CDR3 consists of 14 residues.

The V call is TRBV7-2, the J call TRBJ1-2, with D hard to call. V was clipped by 1 base and J by 4 bases, with 10 bases between them. Germline values: CDR1 SGHTA, CDR2 FQGNSA. This CDR3 is built from 14 residues. The CDR3 coding sequence is TGTGCCAGCAGCTTAGAGCCCGGGAGCTATGGCTACACCTTC. It specifies CASSLEPGSYGYTF.

The J gene is TRBJ1-1, the V gene TRBV4-2, with a possible D match to TRBD1 (5 bases). The germline CDR1 and CDR2 sequences are LGHNA and YNFKEQ. The CDR3 is 15 amino acids. Trimming took 0 bases from V and 1 from J, leaving 9 bases between them. The DNA for the CDR3 is TGTGCCAGCAGCCAAGATCAAGGGACGAACACTGAAGCTTTCTTT. Its translation is CASSQDQGTNTEAFF.

This clonotype has only a few counts. The V and J genes are TRBV3-1 and TRBJ1-1, with D unresolved. Per germline, CDR1 LGHDT and CDR2 YNNKEL (reference sequence). CDR3 length equals 11 residues. V was cut by 1 base and J by 8 bases, with 5 bases left in between. The CDR3 here is CASSQVEEAFF. CDR3 coding DNA: TGTGCCAGCAGCCAAGTTGAGGAAGCTTTCTTT.

This clonotype showed up just a few times. The chain combines TRBV27 with TRBJ2-1; D may be TRBD2 (5 bases). The V end was cut by 6 bases, the J end by 5 bases, with 26 bases between. This CDR3 contains 18 residues. Germline-derived CDR1 and CDR2 are MNHEY and SMNVEV (reference sequence). CDR3 loop: CASSTRSTRTVSDNEQFF. The CDR3 bases are TGTGCCAGCAGCACTAGGAGTACTAGGACGGTTTCGGACAATGAGCAGTTCTTC.

The chain couples TRBV7-9 to TRBJ2-3, with 9 bases that match TRBD1. The V gene end was trimmed by 5 bases and the J gene end by 2 bases; junction bases not matched to a gene: 8. In germline, CDR1 is SEHNR, CDR2 FQNEAQ (reference sequence). This CDR3 comprises 16 residues. The CDR3 protein is CASSAATGGHTDTQYF. DNA of the CDR3: TGTGCCAGCAGCGCCGCGACAGGGGGTCACACAGATACGCAGTATTTT. Variable domain in full (rest from reference TRBV7-9 and TRBJ2-3): DTGVSQNPRHKITKRGQNVTFRCDPISEHNRLYWYRQTLGQGPEFLTYFQNEAQLEKSRLLSDRFSAERPKGSFSTLEIQRTEQGDSAMYLCASSAATGGHTDTQYFGPGTRLTVL.

This sequence joins TRBV10-3 and TRBJ1-1, with D unresolved. The V gene lost 3 bases and the J gene lost 2 bases, with 10 bases spanning the gap. The CDR3 loop spans 14 amino acids. CDR1 and CDR2 (germline): ENHRY, SYGVKD. CDR3 residues: CAISDRAANTEAFF. CDR3 bases: TGTGCCATCAGTGATCGGGCAGCTAACACTGAAGCTTTCTTT.

The table lists this clonotype with a few counts. The genes are TRBV20-1 and TRBJ2-3; TRBD2 aligns across 8 bases. Germline CDR1 DFQATT, CDR2 SNEGSKA (reference sequence). The CDR3 sequence is 13 residues long. Trimming took 4 bases from V and 1 from J; bases not matched to a gene: 1. The CDR3 region is CSAISGGTDTQYF. The CDR3 DNA reads as TGCAGTGCTATTAGCGGGGGCACAGATACGCAGTATTTT.

This clonotype was counted between two and nine times. The chain recombines TRBV5-1 with TRBJ1-2; D call uncertain. This CDR3 spans 12 amino acids. Germline assignment: CDR1 SGHRS and CDR2 YFSETQ. V lost 8 bases and J lost 0, with 8 bases in between. The CDR3 region has the DNA TGCGCCAGTGGATTTTCTAACTATGGCTACACCTTC. Its translation: CASGFSNYGYTF.

V usage is TRBV5-5 and J usage is TRBJ2-1; maybe TRBD1 (6 bases). This CDR3 is 14 amino acids long. Germline lookup yields CDR1 SGHKS and CDR2 YYEKEE (reference sequence). V was shortened by 4 bases and J by 7 bases, with 15 bases between the two germline ends. The CDR3 region is CASSLTTGVNEQFF. The CDR3 DNA reads as TGTGCCAGCAGCCTGACGACAGGAGTGAATGAGCAGTTCTTC. The full variable domain, completed using reference TRBV5-5 and TRBJ2-1, is DAGVTQSPTHLIKTRGQQVTLRCSPISGHKSVSWYQQVLGQGPQFIFQYYEKEERGRGNFPDRFSARQFPNYSSELNVNALLLGDSALYLCASSLTTGVNEQFFGPGTRLTVL.

This sequence joins TRBV2 and TRBJ2-5; D gene unclear. This CDR3 spans 14 amino acids. Germline V CDR1 and CDR2: SNHLY, FYNNEI. The germline V and J ends were trimmed by 8 bases and 4 bases, with 17 bases remaining between them. CDR3: CASVEMMGLETQYF. CDR3 DNA: TGTGCCAGCGTTGAGATGATGGGCTTAGAGACCCAGTACTTC.

The rearrangement joins TRBV6-5 to TRBJ2-7, with D possibly TRBD1 on 5 matching bases. Looked up from germline, CDR1 is MNHEY and CDR2 is SVGAGI. The CDR3 loop spans 16 amino acids. The V end was cut by 7 bases, the J end by 0 bases, with 19 bases between. CDR3 in DNA: TGTGCCAGCAAAAAGTTCGGACAAGGGCTCTCCTACGAGCAGTACTTC. This encodes CASKKFGQGLSYEQYF.